This section outlines one T cell receptor beta chain sequence together with its context. The target antigen is unknown. The sample comes from a study of CD4 T cells in relation to SARS-CoV-2 and coronaviruses. Overall study: ViraFEST: approximately nine-day antigen culture of PBMCs, then TCR beta CDR3 sequencing.

Trimming took 1 base from V and 2 from J; bases not matched to a gene: 12. Germline V gene data show CDR1 as LGHNA and CDR2 as YSLEER. This CDR3 comprises 18 residues. The method was immunoSEQ multiplex PCR; TCRdb's version includes in-frame clones alone and lacks a portion of them. Among around 25,000 clones listed, around 78% were seen once. Unexposed donor CD4+ T cells date from 2011-2018, before the COVID-19 pandemic. CD4+ T cells were isolated from the cells after about 11 days of culture. Sequencing input: CD4+ T cells from PBMCs, cultured in vitro. This chain connects TRBV4-3 to TRBJ2-5; 8 bases are a match to TRBD1. The receptor comes from a human donor in good health. In nucleotides, the CDR3 is TGCGCCAGCAGCCAAGCCCTCTCAGGGGGCGCGGGTCAAGAGACCCAGTACTTC. It yields the protein CASSQALSGGAGQETQYF.